The 21 T cell receptor beta chains presented below share a single source sample, sequenced in a study of cytomegalovirus exposure and HLA in healthy donors (dated by TCRdb to between 2016 and 2019). Receptor amplification or capture employed the immunoSEQ multiplex PCR assay. For the multiplex PCR, a mixture combining 60 forward primers for TCR Vbeta segments and 13 reverse primers for TCR Jbeta segments was used. The table was pulled from immuneACCESS by TCRdb, which kept in-frame rearrangements only. Such tables lose some clones; where checked, under half of the loss comes from unresolved V genes, and the rest has no known cause. The sample table holds about 120,000 clones, of which 55% to 80% were seen once. The ten largest clones add up to over 2% of the sample. What was sequenced was PBMCs. These receptors came from a woman in her twenties or thirties in good health and CMV-seronegative.

This clone was observed a single time. J is TRBJ1-2 and V is TRBV5-8, with 10 bases matching TRBD1. Trimming at V came to 0 bases and at J to 4 bases, leaving 9 bases not matched to a gene. The length of the CDR3 is 17 residues. Per the germline V gene, CDR1 is SGHTS and CDR2 is YDEGEE. In DNA, the CDR3 is TGTGCCAGCAGCTTGGCCTCCGGGACAGGGGTCACCTATGGCTACACCTTC. This translates into CASSLASGTGVTYGYTF.

This chain joins TRBV19 and TRBJ1-2, with 7 positions matching TRBD1. The J segment lost 8 bases and the V segment lost 4 bases, leaving 13 bases of the junction unmatched. The CDR3 loop spans 15 amino acids. CDR1 LNHDA and CDR2 SQIVND come from the germline V gene (reference sequence). CDR3 DNA: TGTGCCAGTAGTACCCCGCGGACAGGACTGGGCGGCTACACCTTC. It codes for CASSTPRTGLGGYTF. The complete variable domain, with remaining parts taken from reference TRBV19 and TRBJ1-2, reads DGGITQSPKYLFRKEGQNVTLSCEQNLNHDAMYWYRQDPGQGLRLIYYSQIVNDFQKGDIAEGYSVSREKKESFPLTVTSAQKNPTAFYLCASSTPRTGLGGYTFGSGTRLTVV.

This chain links TRBV11-2 with TRBJ1-2; 7 nucleotides align to TRBD1. J was trimmed by 4 bases and V by 5 bases; bases with no gene match: 7. The CDR3 consists of 14 residues. Germline V gene sequence: CDR1 SGHAT, CDR2 FQNNGV. The CDR3 DNA follows: TGTGCCAGCAGCGCATACAGGGGCTTCTATGGCTACACCTTC. Translating it yields CASSAYRGFYGYTF.

The J gene is TRBJ1-2, the V gene TRBV5-1; TRBD1 matches at 7 bases. Germline loops: CDR1 SGHRS, CDR2 YFSETQ. This CDR3 has 13 residues. V lost 3 bases to trimming and J lost 5 bases; unmatched junction nucleotides: 4. In DNA, the CDR3 is TGCGCCAGCAGCTCCACAGGGGAATATGGCTACACCTTC. Protein sequence: CASSSTGEYGYTF. The entire variable domain, with the rest obtained from reference TRBV5-1 and TRBJ1-2, is as follows: KAGVTQTPRYLIKTRGQQVTLSCSPISGHRSVSWYQQTPGQGLQFLFEYFSETQRNKGNFPGRFSGRQFSNSRSEMNVSTLELGDSALYLCASSSTGEYGYTFGSGTRLTVV.

This chain links TRBV11-2 with TRBJ2-1; 10 positions match TRBD1. The germline CDR1 and CDR2 sequences are SGHAT and FQNNGV. V shed 5 bases and J 6 bases; nucleotides not matched to a gene: 7. The CDR3 has 15 residues. CDR3 amino acids: CASSPDRGKVNEQFF. The CDR3 coding sequence is TGTGCCAGCAGCCCGGACAGGGGGAAGGTCAATGAGCAGTTCTTC.

This clone appeared a single time. The chain employs TRBV12-5 and TRBJ1-1, with 8 bases matching TRBD1. The germline gives CDR1 LGHNT, CDR2 FRNRAP. V gave up 5 bases and J gave up 3 bases; unmatched junction bases: 8. The CDR3 contains 15 residues. CDR3 in DNA: TGTGCTAGTGGTCAAGGACAGGGTGGGTACACTGAAGCTTTCTTT. Its protein is CASGQGQGGYTEAFF.

V usage is TRBV2 and J usage is TRBJ1-5; D is ambiguous. The germline CDR1 and CDR2 sequences are SNHLY and FYNNEI. The CDR3 consists of 13 residues. V was clipped by 1 base and J by 7 bases, with 8 bases between them. CDR3 nucleotides: TGTGCCAGCAGTGAAGAAATGAGGCAGCCCCAGCATTTT. Its protein is CASSEEMRQPQHF. Drawing the rest from reference TRBV2 and TRBJ1-5, the complete variable domain is EPEVTQTPSHQVTQMGQEVILRCVPISNHLYFYWYRQILGQKVEFLVSFYNNEISEKSEIFDDQFSVERPDGSNFTLKIRSTKLEDSAMYFCASSEEMRQPQHFGDGTRLSIL.

This clone has just a few counts. Here the CDR3 reads CASGPNYGYTF. The CDR3 nucleotides are TGTGCCAGCGGCCCTAACTATGGCTACACCTTC. The J gene is TRBJ1-2, the V gene TRBV28; D not certain. V lost 8 bases and J lost 0, with 4 bases in between. Per germline, CDR1 MDHEN and CDR2 SYDVKM. The CDR3 is 11 amino acids.

The chain combines TRBV15 with TRBJ2-2; 8 bases align to TRBD2. CDR3 length equals 17 residues. J lost 5 bases, V lost 1 base, and 9 bases had no gene match. Germline V lookup: CDR1 LNHNV, CDR2 YYDKDF (reference sequence). In DNA form, the CDR3 reads TGTGCCACCAGCAGAGTGCGCGGGGGGTCGGGGACCGGGGAGCTGTTTTTT. This translates into CATSRVRGGSGTGELFF. Together with reference TRBV15 and TRBJ2-2, the CDR3 gives the full variable domain: DAMVIQNPRYQVTQFGKPVTLSCSQTLNHNVMYWYQQKSSQAPKLLFHYYDKDFNNEADTPDNFQSRRPNTSFCFLDIRSPGLGDTAMYLCATSRVRGGSGTGELFFGEGSRLTVL.

The rearrangement uses TRBV6-1 and TRBJ2-1; D unclear. Trimming removed 4 bases at V and 3 bases at J, with 4 bases between. CDR1 is MNHNS and CDR2 is SASEGT in the germline V gene. CDR3 size: 12 residues. For the CDR3, the DNA is TGTGCCAGCAGTGCTCTCTACAATGAGCAGTTCTTC. This gives the protein CASSALYNEQFF.

V is TRBV4-1 and J is TRBJ2-3, with a possible D match to TRBD1 (6 bases). This CDR3 spans 16 amino acids. V lost 2 bases to trimming and J lost 2 bases, with 14 bases between them. The germline gives CDR1 MGHRA, CDR2 YSYEKL. Here the CDR3 DNA reads TGCGCCAGCAGCCAATTCGGCAGGGGAGCCACAGATACGCAGTATTTT. This codes for CASSQFGRGATDTQYF.

This clone was picked up one time. The chain couples TRBV27 to TRBJ2-7; TRBD2 matches 9 bases. The germline V gene has CDR1 MNHEY and CDR2 SMNVEV (reference sequence). J gave up 2 bases and V 5 bases, and 4 bases lay outside the gene matches. There are 14 residues in the CDR3. The CDR3 is CASSPSGVAYEQYF. The CDR3 DNA follows: TGTGCCAGCAGTCCTAGCGGGGTAGCCTACGAGCAGTACTTC.

V gene TRBV2 combines with J gene TRBJ1-3; D is uncertain. Trimming removed 7 bases from V and 4 bases from J, with 23 bases in between. From germline, CDR1 is SNHLY and CDR2 FYNNEI. There are 17 residues in the CDR3. The chain's CDR3 is CASKGEAPRVIGNTIYF. DNA of the CDR3: TGTGCCAGCAAGGGAGAAGCTCCCCGGGTAATAGGAAACACCATATATTTT.

This chain links TRBV6-1 with TRBJ1-4; 7 bases match TRBD1. The germline V gene encodes CDR1 MNHNS and CDR2 SASEGT. The V segment lost 2 bases and the J segment 9 bases; nucleotides outside the gene matches: 12. This CDR3 comprises 16 residues. Written as DNA, the CDR3 is TGTGCCAGCAGTGAATTTACGAGAACAGGGGAAAAAAAACTGTTTTTT. Protein: CASSEFTRTGEKKLFF.

V and J are TRBV28 and TRBJ2-7, with a weak D call TRBD2 (6 bases). CDR3 length equals 15 residues. V was trimmed by 7 bases and J by 0 bases, leaving 16 bases between them. From germline, CDR1 is MDHEN and CDR2 SYDVKM. The CDR3 region has the DNA TGTGCCAGCACGAGGCCCGGGAGCTACTCCTACGAGCAGTACTTC. Encoded protein: CASTRPGSYSYEQYF.

This chain uses TRBV9 with TRBJ2-1, with a weak D call TRBD2 (5 bases). Trimming pared 0 bases from V and 5 bases from J, leaving 18 bases between. Germline V gene lookup returns CDR1 SGDLS and CDR2 YYNGEE. The CDR3 extends over 17 amino acids. CDR3 coding DNA: TGTGCCAGCAGCGTAGAACCAGGTTCAGCGGCCCACAATGAGCAGTTCTTC. Translated: CASSVEPGSAAHNEQFF.

V is TRBV7-8 and J is TRBJ2-7, with 12 bases matching TRBD1. The CDR3 consists of 15 residues. Germline V gives CDR1 SGHVS, CDR2 FQNEAQ. V gave up 3 bases and J gave up 6 bases; unmatched junction bases: 6. CDR3 sequence (DNA): TGTGCCAGCAGCTTCCTCGGGACAGGGGGCTCCGAGCAGTACTTC. It codes for CASSFLGTGGSEQYF.

The rearrangement links TRBV4-1 to TRBJ1-1; D is uncertain. The CDR3 loop spans 14 amino acids. Between the trimmed V and J ends, which lost 1 base and 0 bases, there was a span of 6 bases. Germline CDR1 reads MGHRA; CDR2 reads YSYEKL. In DNA, the CDR3 is TGCGCCAGCAGCCAAGTATTCCTGAACACTGAAGCTTTCTTT. Its translation is CASSQVFLNTEAFF.

The CDR3 loop reads CASSRGGSSRYGYTF. The CDR3 DNA follows: TGTGCCAGCAGCCGCGGGGGCAGCAGTCGGTATGGCTACACCTTC. V is TRBV6-6 and J is TRBJ1-2; maybe TRBD1 (6 bases). From germline, CDR1 is MNHNY and CDR2 SVGAGI (reference sequence). The CDR3 consists of 15 residues. Trimming left V 6 bases short and J 5 bases short, with 19 bases between.

The chain has TRBV7-3 and TRBJ1-3; D is undetermined. V lost 8 bases and J 0 bases, leaving 5 bases between the germline ends. Germline loops: CDR1 SGHTA, CDR2 FQGTGA. This CDR3 is 12 amino acids long. The CDR3, as DNA: TGTGCCAGCGGCCACTCTGGAAACACCATATATTTT. Translating it yields CASGHSGNTIYF.

The sample holds one count of this clone. The V gene is TRBV6-6, the J gene TRBJ2-7; D might be TRBD2 (5 bases). Trimming left V 8 bases short and J 3 bases short, with 11 bases between. CDR1 and CDR2 from the germline V gene are MNHNY and SVGAGI (reference sequence). The length of the CDR3 is 12 residues. Here the CDR3 DNA reads TGTGCCAGCCAGAGGGCAGGCTACGAGCAGTACTTC. It is translated as CASQRAGYEQYF.